This TCR beta chain comes out of a study of graft-versus-host responses after intestinal transplantation. Study context: All recipients were transplanted with multivisceral, liver-intestinal, or isolated intestinal grafts.

Assay used: immunoSEQ multiplex PCR; TCRdb lists only in-frame clones, some missing. Of 90,000 to 120,000 clones listed, roughly 86% were seen once; the top ten hold around 0.73%. Details on this clone: Antigen unknown.

The V end lost 2 bases, the J end lost 3 bases, and 5 bases lay between the germline ends. The CDR3 length is 13 residues. Germline lookup yields CDR1 SGHAT and CDR2 FQNNGV. General study results and limits: Individuals who had graft-donor T cell macrochimerism had allografts that showed high graft-versus-host to host-versus-graft clonal ratios. Recipient marrow contained GvH clones, some of which appeared first in ileum or blood.

The receptor was isolated from a human donor who was the organ donor for an intestinal transplant. J is TRBJ1-5 and V is TRBV11-2; D gene unclear. The sample was unstimulated CD4+ T cells sorted from spleen or lymph node cells, taken before transplant. The CDR3: CASSLNHNQPQHF. The CDR3 nucleotides are TGTGCCAGCAGCTTAAACCACAATCAGCCCCAGCATTTT.